This T cell receptor beta chain appears in the sequencing data of a study of blood T cells in healthy people across ages. The germline gives CDR1 DFQATT, CDR2 SNEGSKA (reference sequence). There are 14 residues in the CDR3. V was pared by 5 bases and J by 1 base, with 9 bases between. Through a sample-barcoded 5' primer and a J-beta primer mix, a second PCR was run for roughly 7 to 12 cycles. One entry per CDR3 protein, called by TCRdb with MiXCR from the 5' RACE reads. The sample consists of about 1.4 million distinct CDR3 sequences, around 59% of them appearing once. The rearrangement links TRBV20-1 to TRBJ1-6; no clear D gene. Sequences were obtained from blood. This sequence originates from a man aged 18 to 29 in good health. CDR3 DNA: TGCAGTGCTTTGGTCATTTCCTATAATTCACCCCTCCACTTT. It encodes CSALVISYNSPLHF.